The entry below describes one TCR beta chain. The sample belongs to a study of blood T cell repertoires in COVID-19. Study information: There were acute and convalescent COVID-19 samples, and they came from the United States, Italy and Spain. Sources were T cells, B-cell-depleted T cells, or PBMCs; the material itself was cDNA or gDNA.

Assay used: immunoSEQ multiplex PCR; TCRdb lists only in-frame clones, some missing. Among tens of thousands of clones listed, about 85% were seen once. Trimming removed 6 bases at V and 5 bases at J, with 16 bases between. Germline CDR1 and CDR2: MNHEY and SVGEGT. This CDR3 spans 14 amino acids. This clonotype was obtained from a woman between 45 and 65 years old with active or convalescent COVID-19. The rearrangement links TRBV6-2 or TRBV6-3 to TRBJ1-1; no firm D call. Specimen: peripheral blood. CDR3 DNA sequence: TGTGCCAGCAGCCCGGGTTACGGAGGTACTGAAGCTTTCTTT. As protein: CASSPGYGGTEAFF.